This T cell receptor (beta chain) was sequenced in a study of T cells in Graves' hyperthyroidism and ophthalmopathy. V shed 6 bases, J shed 4 bases, and the junction held 5 bases outside the gene matches. The germline CDR1 and CDR2 sequences are MDHEN and SYDVKM. The CDR3 extends over 15 amino acids. This clonotype was picked up many times. The source material, RNA transcripts, was used to amplify TCR beta CDR3 regions. HTBI primers were used for first-round RT-PCR of the TCR CDR3. TCRdb reprocessed the multiplex PCR reads with MiXCR, giving one entry per CDR3 protein. The table records 300,000 to 500,000 distinct CDR3 sequences, more than 13% of them present only once. Uncontrolled infections, other autoimmune diseases, pregnancy or lactation led to exclusion of patients.

The sequence derives from a man between 50 and 59 years old with Graves' ophthalmopathy. The chain couples TRBV28 to TRBJ2-1; 11 nucleotides align to TRBD1. Sequenced: blood. The CDR3 DNA sequence: TGTGCCAGCAGCCGCGGGACAGGGGGTTACAATGAGCAGTTCTTC. Its protein product is CASSRGTGGYNEQFF.